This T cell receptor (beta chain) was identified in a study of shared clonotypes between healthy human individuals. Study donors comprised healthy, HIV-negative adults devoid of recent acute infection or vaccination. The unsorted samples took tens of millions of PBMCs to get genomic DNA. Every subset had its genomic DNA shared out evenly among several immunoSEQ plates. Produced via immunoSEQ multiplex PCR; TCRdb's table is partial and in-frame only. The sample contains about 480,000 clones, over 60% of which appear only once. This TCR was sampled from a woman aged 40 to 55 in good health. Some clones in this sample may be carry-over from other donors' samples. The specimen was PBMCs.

The CDR3 sequence is CASSLMDYEQYF. The CDR3 nucleotides read TGTGCCAGCAGCTTAATGGACTACGAGCAGTACTTC. The genes are TRBV7-9 and TRBJ2-5; D is uncertain. The DNA matches TRBJ2-7 better at its end, which makes the J call doubtful. Germline lookup yields CDR1 SEHNR and CDR2 FQNEAQ (reference sequence). The CDR3 covers 12 residues.